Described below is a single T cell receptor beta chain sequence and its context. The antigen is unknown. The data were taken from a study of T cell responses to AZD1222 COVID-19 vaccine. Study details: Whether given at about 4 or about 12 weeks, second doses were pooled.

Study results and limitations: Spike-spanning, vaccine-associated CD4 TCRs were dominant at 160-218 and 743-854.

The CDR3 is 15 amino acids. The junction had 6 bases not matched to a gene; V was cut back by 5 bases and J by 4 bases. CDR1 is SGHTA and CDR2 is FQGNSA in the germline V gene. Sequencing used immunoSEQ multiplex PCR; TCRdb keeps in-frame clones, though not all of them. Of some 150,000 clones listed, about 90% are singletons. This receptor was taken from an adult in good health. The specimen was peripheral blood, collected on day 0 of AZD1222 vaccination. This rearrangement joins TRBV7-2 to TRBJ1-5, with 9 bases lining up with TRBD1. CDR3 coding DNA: TGTGCCAGCAGCGCGGGGACAGGGTGGAATCAGCCCCAGCATTTT. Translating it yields CASSAGTGWNQPQHF.